Below, 4 T cell receptor beta chains from the same sample are listed, as sequenced in a study of molecular identifiers for immune sequencing clone quantification. TCRdb ran MiXCR on the PCR reads and lists one entry per CDR3 protein. Of about 320,000 distinct CDR3 sequences listed, 20% to 25% are singletons. The specimen sequenced was naive CD8+ T cells from blood, with Jurkat cell RNA spiked in. Indicated subset: FACS-sorted CD8+CD4-CCR7+CD45RA+ naive T cells. These TCRs come from a human donor in good health. Some libraries in this study had Jurkat cell RNA spiked in.

This clonotype was picked up many times. The CDR3 coding sequence is TGTGCCAGCAGCTTAGGCCAGATCCGAGAGACCCAGTACTTC. This encodes CASSLGQIRETQYF. The gene calls are TRBV7-9 and TRBJ2-5; no clear D. The germline V and J ends were trimmed by 1 base and 4 bases, with 10 bases remaining between them. Germline V CDR1 and CDR2: SEHNR, FQNEAQ (reference sequence). The CDR3 has 14 amino acids.

As to this clonotype: This may arise from a read error, as a much more abundant clone is one base away. The chain combines TRBV29-1 with TRBJ2-1; D is undetermined. Germline V gene sequence: CDR1 SQVTM, CDR2 ANQGSEA. The CDR3 sequence is 16 residues long. CDR3 nucleotides: TGCAGCGTTGAAAAAGGCGGCATGATTCGGTACAATGGGCAGTTCTTC. This encodes CSVEKGGMIRYNGQFF.

This clonotype was counted a few times. This chain connects TRBV30 to TRBJ2-2, with D perhaps matching TRBD1 (5 bases). The CDR3 sequence is 13 residues long. Between the trimmed V and J ends, which lost 1 base and 4 bases, there was a span of 7 bases. Germline V gene data show CDR1 as GTSNPN and CDR2 as SVGIG (reference sequence). The CDR3 DNA follows: TGTGCCTGGAGTGCAGGGTTCACCGGGGAGCTGTTTTTT. It is translated as CAWSAGFTGELFF.

This clonotype was counted at least ten times. The chain has TRBV28 and TRBJ2-2; 11 bases map to TRBD1. This CDR3 is 16 amino acids long. CDR1 and CDR2 from the germline V gene are MDHEN and SYDVKM. V shed 5 bases and J 5 bases; nucleotides not matched to a gene: 7. This CDR3 is CASSIGTGGWTGELFF. The CDR3, as DNA: TGTGCCAGCAGTATAGGGACAGGGGGATGGACCGGGGAGCTGTTTTTT.